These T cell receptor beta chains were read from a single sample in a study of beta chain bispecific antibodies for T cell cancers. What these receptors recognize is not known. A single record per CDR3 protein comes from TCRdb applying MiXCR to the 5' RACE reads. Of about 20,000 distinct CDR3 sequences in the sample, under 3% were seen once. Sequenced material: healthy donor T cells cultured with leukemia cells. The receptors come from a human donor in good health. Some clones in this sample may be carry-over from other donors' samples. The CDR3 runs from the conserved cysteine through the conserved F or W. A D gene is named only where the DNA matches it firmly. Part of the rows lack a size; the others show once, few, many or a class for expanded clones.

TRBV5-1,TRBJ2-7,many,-,TGCGCCAGCAGCCCCCAGGAATCCTACGAGCAGTACTTC,CASSPQESYEQYF
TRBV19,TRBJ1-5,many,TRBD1,TGTGCCAGTAGTATTCTAACAGGGGGGCATCAGCCCCAGCATTTT,CASSILTGGHQPQHF
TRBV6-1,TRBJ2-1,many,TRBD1,TGTGGTTGTGGGACAGGGACTTATACTGAGCAGTTCTTC,CGCGTGTYTEQFF
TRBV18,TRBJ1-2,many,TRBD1,TGTGCCAGCTCACCACCAGAGGGACAGGGCGTCTATGGCTACACCTTC,CASSPPEGQGVYGYTF
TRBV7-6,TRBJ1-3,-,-,TGTGCCAGCAGCAACTCTGGAAACACCATATATTTT,CASSNSGNTIYF
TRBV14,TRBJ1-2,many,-,TGTGCCAGCAGCCAACTTGTATACAGTCCCAACTTCTCACCTAGCTATGGCTACACCTTC,CASSQLVYSPNFSPSYGYTF
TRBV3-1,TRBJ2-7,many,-,TGTGCCAGCAGCAAAGGCTGGGGGGGGGGCCTTAACTACGAGCAGTACTTC,CASSKGWGGGLNYEQYF
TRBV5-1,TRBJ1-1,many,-,TGCGCCAGCAGCGACAGGATGAACACTGAAGCTTTCTTT,CASSDRMNTEAFF
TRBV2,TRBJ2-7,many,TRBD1,TGTGCCAGCAGCGTTGGGACAGGGGGCCCTGCCCCCTACGAGCAGTACTTC,CASSVGTGGPAPYEQYF
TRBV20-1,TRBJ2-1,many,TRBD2,TGCAGTGCTAGTGGCGGGGGGAATACCTACAATGAGCAGTTCTTC,CSASGGGNTYNEQFF
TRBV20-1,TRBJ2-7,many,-,TGCAGTGCTCGGGACATAAACTCCTACGAGCAGTACTTC,CSARDINSYEQYF
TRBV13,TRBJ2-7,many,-,TGTGCCAGCAGCTCGTACGGGACGGGCTCCTACGAGCAGTACTTC,CASSSYGTGSYEQYF
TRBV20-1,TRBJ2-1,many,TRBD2,TGCAGTGCTAGAGATCTAGCGGGGGGAACCAATGAGCAGTTCTTC,CSARDLAGGTNEQFF
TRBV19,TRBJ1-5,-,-,TGTGCCAGTAGTAAGACGGATGCTAGCAATCAGCCCCAGCATTTT,CASSKTDASNQPQHF
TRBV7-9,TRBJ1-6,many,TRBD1,TGTGCCAGCAGCTCGTACGGGACAGGAGATAATTCACCCCTCCACTTT,CASSSYGTGDNSPLHF
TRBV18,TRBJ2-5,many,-,TGTGCCAGCTCACCTAACAAAATACAAGAGACCCAGTACTTC,CASSPNKIQETQYF
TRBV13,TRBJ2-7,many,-,TGTGCCAGCAGCCCCGGCAGGGACTACGAGCAGTACTTC,CASSPGRDYEQYF
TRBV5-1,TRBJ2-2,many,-,TGCGCCAGCAGCTTGGCGACAGCCGCGAACACCGGGGAGCTGTTTTTT,CASSLATAANTGELFF
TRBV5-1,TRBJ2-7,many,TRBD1,TGCGCCAGCAGCCCCCAGGAAACAGGGGCCTACCTTTCCTACGAGCAGTACTTC,CASSPQETGAYLSYEQYF